The present T cell receptor (beta chain) was sequenced within a study of blood T cell repertoires in COVID-19. For the study at large: Sample material is recorded as cDNA or gDNA derived from T cells, B-cell-depleted T cells, or PBMCs.

Original methodology: How many nucleated cells were present was estimated from reference gene primer amplification. Libraries were prepared by immunoSEQ multiplex PCR; TCRdb keeps only in-frame clonotypes and omits some of them. The V and J calls and clone size come from that table; D and trimming were worked out from the DNA. In the table there are approximately 280,000 clones, 75% to 95% of which are singletons. Germline V gives CDR1 MNHEY, CDR2 SVGEGT. The CDR3 is 16 amino acids. The V segment lost 4 bases and the J segment 8 bases; nucleotides outside the gene matches: 12. Sequences were obtained from peripheral blood. The rearrangement uses TRBV6-2 or TRBV6-3 and TRBJ2-1; 9 positions match TRBD2. This receptor was obtained from a woman under 40 with COVID-19, enrolled during active disease. The CDR3 protein is CASSSSLAGIGDEQFF. As DNA, the CDR3 is TGTGCCAGCAGTTCATCTCTAGCGGGGATCGGGGATGAGCAGTTCTTC.